Sequencing of this TCR beta chain was carried out in a study of early T cells in non-severe SARS-CoV-2 infection. TCRdb called the 5' RACE reads again in MiXCR, with one record for every CDR3 protein. Here the sample spans 25,000 or so distinct CDR3 sequences, 4.5% to 7% being singletons. V was pared by 1 base and J by 8 bases, with 14 bases between. CDR3 size: 15 residues. There are many counts of this clonotype. The sequence was collected from an adult who was a healthcare worker with PCR-confirmed SARS-CoV-2 infection or an uninfected control (not recorded which). The sequenced sample consisted of whole blood. The chain combines TRBV12-3 or TRBV12-4 with TRBJ2-2; either TRBD1 or TRBD2 may fit D (6 bases each). The CDR3 loop reads CASSLGGGLDGELFF. The CDR3 DNA reads as TGTGCCAGCAGTTTAGGTGGGGGGCTAGATGGGGAGCTGTTTTTT.